This TCR beta chain appears in the sequencing data of a study of blood T cells in healthy people across ages. The table lists this clonotype with a few counts. The study isolated at least 6.5 million PBMCs from each sample. Trimming took 5 bases from V and 5 from J; bases not matched to a gene: 10. The CDR3 length is 15 residues. The germline V gene has CDR1 SQVTM and CDR2 ANQGSEA. Then a second PCR, running roughly 6 to 11 cycles, was carried out with a sample-barcoded 5' primer and a J-beta primer mix. MiXCR, applied by TCRdb to the 5' RACE reads, yields one record per CDR3 protein. This sample has fewer than 1,200,000 distinct CDR3 sequences, with approximately 25% found just once. These data also featured in a second study, about T cells of mothers and their children. That source adds: Material was donated by three healthy Caucasian mothers and their six children. A second PCR was performed with the M1S primer. This primer added sample barcodes and 2-4 random nucleotides.

The chain links TRBV29-1 to TRBJ2-2; 8 bases are a match to TRBD2. This TCR was recovered from a girl aged 2-9 years in good health. What was sequenced was blood. The CDR3 DNA reads TGCAGCGTTCAACCCGCCGGGGGGGAAACCGGGGAGCTGTTTTTT. It translates to CSVQPAGGETGELFF.